Below, 17 T cell receptor beta chains from the same sample are listed, as sequenced in a study of cytomegalovirus exposure and HLA in healthy donors. The PCR ran on 60 Vbeta and 13 Jbeta primers. The assay was immunoSEQ multiplex PCR, and TCRdb's table has in-frame clones only and misses some. The repertoire holds 90,000 to 140,000 clones, with 83% as singletons. Specimen: PBMCs. The receptors come from a man between 18 and 35 years old in good health and CMV-seronegative.

This chain links TRBV14 with TRBJ1-2; 10 bases map to TRBD1. CDR3 length: 17 residues. The germline V gene has CDR1 SGHDN and CDR2 FVKESK. V gave up 0 bases and J gave up 5 bases; unmatched junction bases: 9. CDR3 coding DNA: TGTGCCAGCAGCCAAGATTGGCCGACAGGGGGCCCGTATGGCTACACCTTC. As protein: CASSQDWPTGGPYGYTF.

The chain joins TRBV18 to TRBJ1-4, with 10 nucleotides matching TRBD1. Germline assignment: CDR1 KGHSH and CDR2 LQKENI. With V trimmed by 2 bases and J by 8 bases, 5 bases remained unmatched. This CDR3 comprises 15 residues. As DNA, the CDR3 is TGTGCCAGCTCACCAGAGTCGGGACAGGGGGAAAAACTGTTTTTT. Amino acids: CASSPESGQGEKLFF.

The chain has TRBV2 and TRBJ2-1; 12 bases match TRBD2. CDR3 size: 16 residues. The V gene end was trimmed by 7 bases and the J gene end by 7 bases; junction bases not matched to a gene: 11. Per germline, CDR1 SNHLY and CDR2 FYNNEI. The CDR3 region is CASNRRTSGISNEQFF. The CDR3 DNA reads TGTGCCAGCAATAGGCGGACTAGCGGGATCTCGAATGAGCAGTTCTTC.

The chain uses TRBV28 and TRBJ1-6; 7 bases are shared with TRBD1. J was trimmed by 4 bases and V by 5 bases; bases with no gene match: 2. The CDR3 has 14 amino acids. The germline gives CDR1 MDHEN, CDR2 SYDVKM. The CDR3 is CASSRTGYNSPLHF. CDR3 nucleotide sequence: TGTGCCAGCAGTAGGACAGGTTATAATTCACCCCTCCACTTT.

The rearrangement uses TRBV5-4 and TRBJ1-1; possible D gene TRBD1, 6 bases. V was trimmed by 4 bases and J by 2 bases, leaving 15 bases between them. The CDR3 sequence is 15 residues long. Germline assignment: CDR1 SGHNT and CDR2 YYREEE (reference sequence). The CDR3 region has the DNA TGTGCCAGCAGCCCCGAGGCAGGGGCAAACACTGAAGCTTTCTTT. This sequence encodes CASSPEAGANTEAFF.

The chain couples TRBV7-6 to TRBJ2-7, with a tentative D call TRBD2 (5 bases). The germline V gene encodes CDR1 SGHVS and CDR2 FNYEAQ. The CDR3 loop spans 14 amino acids. Trimming shortened V by 3 bases and J by 1 base, and 10 bases separated the two germline ends. The CDR3 nucleotides are TGTGCCAGCAGCTTTATGGGCGGGTCCTACGAGCAGTACTTC. Translating it yields CASSFMGGSYEQYF.

The V and J genes are TRBV2 and TRBJ1-5; 8 nucleotides match TRBD1. This CDR3 spans 16 amino acids. The V segment lost 0 bases and the J segment 5 bases; nucleotides outside the gene matches: 6. From germline, CDR1 is SNHLY and CDR2 FYNNEI. CDR3 nucleotides: TGTGCCAGCAGTGAAGCCCCGGGACAGGCCGATCAGCCCCAGCATTTT. Residues: CASSEAPGQADQPQHF.

V gene TRBV7-6 combines with J gene TRBJ2-5; possible D gene TRBD2, 5 bases. The germline V gene has CDR1 SGHVS and CDR2 FNYEAQ. This CDR3 is built from 16 residues. V lost 1 base to trimming and J lost 5 bases, with 17 bases between them. This CDR3 reads CASSLEGASEGETQYF. CDR3 bases: TGTGCCAGCAGCTTAGAGGGAGCGAGTGAAGGGGAGACCCAGTACTTC.

The V and J genes are TRBV19 and TRBJ1-2, with D possibly matching TRBD1 (6 bases). Per the germline V gene, CDR1 is LNHDA and CDR2 is SQIVND (reference sequence). The CDR3 extends over 15 amino acids. Trimming removed 4 bases from V and 8 bases from J, with 20 bases in between. The CDR3 sequence is CASSTPQEGGGGYTF. The CDR3 DNA follows: TGTGCCAGTAGTACCCCCCAAGAAGGGGGTGGGGGCTACACCTTC.

J is TRBJ2-3 and V is TRBV7-8; TRBD2 might be the D (5 bases). V shed 5 bases and J shed 2 bases, with 11 bases lying between them. CDR1 is SGHVS and CDR2 is FQNEAQ in the germline V gene. The CDR3 consists of 14 residues. CDR3 in DNA: TGTGCCAGCAGCCCTAGCATCCACACAGATACGCAGTATTTT. Translation gives CASSPSIHTDTQYF.

The chain carries TRBV28 and TRBJ1-1; 9 bases match TRBD1. CDR1 and CDR2 (germline): MDHEN, SYDVKM. CDR3 length equals 14 residues. After removal of 5 bases from V and 5 bases from J, the junction contained 6 bases not matched to a gene. CDR3 sequence reads: CASSLGTGRTEAFF. The CDR3 DNA reads TGTGCCAGCAGTCTTGGGACAGGGCGAACTGAAGCTTTCTTT.

The chain carries TRBV18 and TRBJ2-1, with TRBD2 identical over 9 bases. The CDR3 loop spans 17 amino acids. V lost 1 base, J lost 8 bases, and 12 bases stayed unmatched. The V gene's germline CDR1 is KGHSH and CDR2 LQKENI. CDR3 in DNA: TGTGCCAGCTCACCACTGACTGCGGCTAGCGGGACGCATGAGCAGTTCTTC. This codes for CASSPLTAASGTHEQFF.

The chain joins TRBV19 to TRBJ2-3, with D perhaps TRBD2 (5 bases). Trimming took 3 bases from V and 1 from J, leaving 8 bases between them. The CDR3 has 14 amino acids. From germline, CDR1 is LNHDA and CDR2 SQIVND (reference sequence). For the CDR3, the DNA is TGTGCCAGTAGTATGTCTAGCCGCACAGATACGCAGTATTTT. This codes for CASSMSSRTDTQYF.

This chain links TRBV7-6 with TRBJ2-1; 8 bases line up with TRBD1. The J segment lost 4 bases and the V segment lost 1 base, leaving 3 bases of the junction unmatched. This CDR3 spans 15 amino acids. CDR1 is SGHVS and CDR2 is FNYEAQ in the germline V gene. CDR3 DNA sequence: TGTGCCAGCAGCTTAGAGGACAGGGCTTACAATGAGCAGTTCTTC. This translates into CASSLEDRAYNEQFF.

The chain has TRBV19 and TRBJ2-1, with TRBD1 identical over 7 bases. After removal of 8 bases from V and 0 bases from J, the junction contained 7 bases not matched to a gene. The germline CDR1 and CDR2 sequences are LNHDA and SQIVND (reference sequence). The length of the CDR3 is 15 residues. The CDR3 sequence: CASRSGTVSYNEQFF. In DNA form, the CDR3 reads TGTGCCAGTCGGTCTGGGACAGTCTCCTACAATGAGCAGTTCTTC.

CDR3 residues: CASSPPRTGGETQYF. The CDR3 DNA follows: TGTGCCAGCAGTCCCCCGAGGACAGGGGGCGAGACCCAGTACTTC. The chain couples TRBV28 to TRBJ2-5, with 11 bases aligning to TRBD1. The ends lost 5 bases at V and 5 bases at J; junction bases unmatched: 7. The V gene's germline CDR1 is MDHEN and CDR2 SYDVKM. The CDR3 spans 15 residues.

V usage is TRBV19 and J usage is TRBJ1-1; D ambiguous. CDR1 and CDR2 (germline): LNHDA, SQIVND (reference sequence). V was pared by 2 bases and J by 0 bases, with 7 bases between. The CDR3 contains 14 residues. CDR3 residues: CASSISGMNTEAFF. CDR3 in DNA: TGTGCCAGTAGTATATCGGGGATGAACACTGAAGCTTTCTTT. Full variable domain (missing parts from reference TRBV19 and TRBJ1-1): DGGITQSPKYLFRKEGQNVTLSCEQNLNHDAMYWYRQDPGQGLRLIYYSQIVNDFQKGDIAEGYSVSREKKESFPLTVTSAQKNPTAFYLCASSISGMNTEAFFGQGTRLTVV.